These T cell receptor beta chains were read from a single sample in a study of vaccination and CD4 T cells after COVID-19. TCRdb called the PCR reads again in MiXCR, with one record for every CDR3 protein. This table holds more than 9,000 distinct CDR3 sequences, 40% to 50% found once. Antigens for these TCRs are unknown. The sequencing sample was made of CD4+ T cells from blood, cultured in vitro. The receptors were gathered from a human donor who had recovered from COVID-19. The CDR3 runs from the conserved cysteine through the conserved F or W. D genes are given only for firm matches. Clone size is given for some rows only: seen once, a few or many times, or a class if the clone is expanded.

v_gene: TRBV21-1; d_gene: -; j_gene: TRBJ2-1; abundance: -; CDR3nt: TGTGCCAGCACACGCAGCGAGGGGGGCAAGTCCTACAATGAGCAGTTCTTC; CDR3aa: CASTRSEGGKSYNEQFF
v_gene: TRBV4-3; d_gene: -; j_gene: TRBJ2-7; abundance: -; CDR3nt: TGCGCCAGCAGCCCCCAAGTCGGATCTTACGAGCAGTACTTC; CDR3aa: CASSPQVGSYEQYF
v_gene: TRBV6-4; d_gene: -; j_gene: TRBJ2-1; abundance: -; CDR3nt: TGTGCCAGCAGCCAGGGGCCGAACAATGAGCAGTTCTTC; CDR3aa: CASSQGPNNEQFF
v_gene: TRBV20-1; d_gene: -; j_gene: TRBJ1-5; abundance: -; CDR3nt: TGCAGTGCTAGTAGGGCGCCGGGAAATCAGCCCCAGCATTTT; CDR3aa: CSASRAPGNQPQHF
v_gene: TRBV19; d_gene: TRBD2; j_gene: TRBJ2-1; abundance: -; CDR3nt: TGTGCCAGTAGTATACTAGCGGGAGGGCCTAGGGGTAAGCAGTTCTTC; CDR3aa: CASSILAGGPRGKQFF
v_gene: TRBV20-1; d_gene: -; j_gene: TRBJ1-5; abundance: -; CDR3nt: TGCAGTGCACGGGCGACCGGGTTCAATAGCAATCAGCCCCAGCATTTT; CDR3aa: CSARATGFNSNQPQHF
v_gene: TRBV24-1; d_gene: -; j_gene: TRBJ1-2; abundance: few; CDR3nt: TGTGCCACCAGTGATGCGACATATGATGGCTACACCTTC; CDR3aa: CATSDATYDGYTF
v_gene: TRBV20-1; d_gene: -; j_gene: TRBJ1-1; abundance: -; CDR3nt: TGCAGTGCTAGTATGGACAAACAAACTGAAGCTTTCTTT; CDR3aa: CSASMDKQTEAFF
v_gene: TRBV6-1; d_gene: TRBD1; j_gene: TRBJ2-7; abundance: -; CDR3nt: TGTGCCAGCAGGGATAGACAGGGGGAACACGAGCAGTACTTC; CDR3aa: CASRDRQGEHEQYF
v_gene: TRBV6-1; d_gene: -; j_gene: TRBJ2-2; abundance: few; CDR3nt: TGTGCCAGCAGGAAGCCCTCGGGAATCGGGGAGCTGTTTTTT; CDR3aa: CASRKPSGIGELFF
v_gene: TRBV6-1; d_gene: TRBD2; j_gene: TRBJ2-3; abundance: -; CDR3nt: TGTGCCAGCACCCGGGTGGCGGGGGGTATAGATACGCAGTATTTT; CDR3aa: CASTRVAGGIDTQYF
v_gene: TRBV28; d_gene: TRBD1; j_gene: TRBJ2-2; abundance: -; CDR3nt: TGTGCCAGCAGTTCCTCCGGGACAGGGAACACCGGGGAGCTGTTTTTT; CDR3aa: CASSSSGTGNTGELFF
v_gene: TRBV20-1; d_gene: TRBD1; j_gene: TRBJ1-1; abundance: few; CDR3nt: TGCAGTGCTAGACAGGGGGCGCAAGATGAAGCTTTCTTT; CDR3aa: CSARQGAQDEAFF
v_gene: TRBV6-2/TRBV6-3; d_gene: -; j_gene: TRBJ2-2; abundance: few; CDR3nt: TGTGCCAGCAGTCAGGGACCACCCGCCACCGGGGAGCTGTTTTTT; CDR3aa: CASSQGPPATGELFF
v_gene: TRBV28; d_gene: TRBD2; j_gene: TRBJ2-3; abundance: -; CDR3nt: TGTGCCAGCAGTACCAGACTAGCGGGACTCACAGATACGCAGTATTTT; CDR3aa: CASSTRLAGLTDTQYF
v_gene: TRBV6-2/TRBV6-3; d_gene: TRBD1; j_gene: TRBJ1-5; abundance: few; CDR3nt: TGTGCCAGTTCCCAGGGAGGGGGCGGTCAGCCCCAGCATTTT; CDR3aa: CASSQGGGGQPQHF
v_gene: TRBV4-3; d_gene: -; j_gene: TRBJ2-7; abundance: few; CDR3nt: TGCGCCAGCAGCCGGGCTGTTGCCTACGAGCAGTACTTC; CDR3aa: CASSRAVAYEQYF
v_gene: TRBV20-1; d_gene: TRBD2; j_gene: TRBJ2-1; abundance: -; CDR3nt: TGCAGTGCTAGAGGGAGGGCTAGCGGGAGAAATGAGCAGTTCTTC; CDR3aa: CSARGRASGRNEQFF
v_gene: TRBV4-1; d_gene: -; j_gene: TRBJ2-1; abundance: -; CDR3nt: TGCGCCAGCAGCCGTCTCTCAAGCTCCTACAATGAGCAGTTCTTC; CDR3aa: CASSRLSSSYNEQFF
v_gene: TRBV27; d_gene: TRBD1; j_gene: TRBJ1-1; abundance: -; CDR3nt: TGTGCCAGCAGTTTACGCTTGGACAGGGTGGGGACCACTGAAGCTTTCTTT; CDR3aa: CASSLRLDRVGTTEAFF
v_gene: TRBV15; d_gene: TRBD1; j_gene: TRBJ1-1; abundance: few; CDR3nt: TGTGCCACCAGCAGAGATCCGGGACAGCTGAACACTGAAGCTTTCTTT; CDR3aa: CATSRDPGQLNTEAFF